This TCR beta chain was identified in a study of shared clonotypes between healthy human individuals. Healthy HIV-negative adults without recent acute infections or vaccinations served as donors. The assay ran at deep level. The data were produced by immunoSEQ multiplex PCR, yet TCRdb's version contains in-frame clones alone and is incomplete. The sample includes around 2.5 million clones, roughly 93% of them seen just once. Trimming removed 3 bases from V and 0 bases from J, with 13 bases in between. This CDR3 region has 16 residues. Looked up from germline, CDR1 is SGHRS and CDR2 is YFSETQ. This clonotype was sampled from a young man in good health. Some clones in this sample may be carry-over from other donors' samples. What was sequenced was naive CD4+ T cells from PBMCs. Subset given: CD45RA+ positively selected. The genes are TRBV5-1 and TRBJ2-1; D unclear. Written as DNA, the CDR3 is TGCGCCAGCAGCTCGCTCCCCACTAACTCCTACAATGAGCAGTTCTTC. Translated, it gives CASSSLPTNSYNEQFF.